This entry is about one T cell receptor (beta chain). No antigen is known for it. These data come from a study of CD8 T cells in ankylosing spondylitis. General study results and limits: Made up of fewer than 10 highly homologous variants, a TCR beta motif appeared characteristic of ankylosing spondylitis blood. Disease-linked clones reportedly concentrated significantly in matched ankylosing spondylitis synovial fluid.

TCRdb independently ran MiXCR on the 5' RACE reads; one entry per CDR3 protein. The repertoire holds roughly 450,000 distinct CDR3 sequences, with 26% as singletons. Germline assignment: CDR1 LGHDT and CDR2 YNNKEL (reference sequence). The CDR3 runs to 13 residues. Between the trimmed V and J ends, which lost 4 bases and 5 bases, there was a span of 10 bases. This chain joins TRBV3-1 and TRBJ2-3, with unresolved D. Sequenced: blood, either unsorted or a sorted T cell fraction (not recorded which). This receptor was identified in a male donor with ankylosing spondylitis. CDR3 residues: CASSLGSEDTQYF. The CDR3 coding sequence is TGTGCCAGCAGCCTTGGATCAGAAGATACGCAGTATTTT.